Each of the 25 T cell receptor beta chains below was sequenced from the same sample in a study of spatial heterogeneity in lung cancer (dated by TCRdb to between 2018 and 2020). Sample time point, as interpreted from the label and publication: sample taken at primary tumor resection. Receptors were amplified or captured by 5' RACE. TCRdb lists the instrument as NextSeq 500. In-frame beta chains were kept once TCRdb had trimmed the public reads at Q25 with fastp and called clones with MiXCR. Rows are unified per CDR3 protein, each entry keeping the most common DNA and genes. For this sample there are tens of thousands of distinct CDR3 sequences; around 7% appear just once. The ten largest clones add up to approximately 15% of the sample. Material: PBMCs, obtained at surgery. All receptors derive from a male donor with early-stage non-small cell lung cancer.

Ten or more counts support this clonotype. The J gene is TRBJ2-1, the V gene TRBV5-1; 8 bases line up with TRBD1. V shed 4 bases, J shed 8 bases, and the junction held 8 bases outside the gene matches. The germline V gene has CDR1 SGHRS and CDR2 YFSETQ. The CDR3 has 14 residues. The CDR3 nucleotides are TGCGCCAGCAGCGGAACGTCGGACAGGGATGAGCAGTTCTTC. This codes for CASSGTSDRDEQFF.

This clonotype was found many times. The CDR3 loop is CASRRDGTSSYNEQFF. The DNA for the CDR3 is TGTGCCAGCAGGAGGGACGGGACATCGTCCTACAATGAGCAGTTCTTC. The rearrangement uses TRBV2 and TRBJ2-1; TRBD1 is a possible D gene (6 bases). The germline V gene has CDR1 SNHLY and CDR2 FYNNEI. V lost 6 bases and J lost 1, with 16 bases in between. The CDR3 consists of 16 residues. The full variable domain, its missing parts supplied by reference TRBV2 and TRBJ2-1, is EPEVTQTPSHQVTQMGQEVILRCVPISNHLYFYWYRQILGQKVEFLVSFYNNEISEKSEIFDDQFSVERPDGSNFTLKIRSTKLEDSAMYFCASRRDGTSSYNEQFFGPGTRLTVL.

Turning to this clonotype: A read error may account for a junction end that differs from germline. The chain links TRBV7-6 to TRBJ1-2; 9 nucleotides line up with TRBD1. From germline, CDR1 is SGHVS and CDR2 FNYEAQ. This CDR3 is built from 12 residues. The CDR3 here is CASSSMGQGLVF. DNA for the CDR3: TGTGCCAGCAGCTCTATGGGACAGGGCTTAGTATTC.

This clonotype was seen repeatedly, ten times or more. The chain couples TRBV20-1 to TRBJ2-1, with D hard to call. CDR1 DFQATT and CDR2 SNEGSKA come from the germline V gene (reference sequence). The CDR3 spans 15 residues. V shed 0 bases and J shed 1 base, with 10 bases lying between them. CDR3 in DNA: TGCAGTGCTAGAGATCTCGCCTATTCCTACAATGAGCAGTTCTTC. Translated: CSARDLAYSYNEQFF.

In this sample, this clonotype turned up many times. V usage is TRBV18 and J usage is TRBJ1-4, with TRBD1 matching 7 bases. CDR1 is KGHSH and CDR2 is LQKENI in the germline V gene. The CDR3 has 13 amino acids. Trimming at V came to 10 bases and at J to 4 bases, leaving 6 bases not matched to a gene. CDR3 nucleotide sequence: TGTGCCACGGGGGACAGCTTTAATGAAAAACTGTTTTTT. As protein: CATGDSFNEKLFF.

This clonotype showed up just a few times. The chain couples TRBV12-3 or TRBV12-4 to TRBJ2-3; a possible D gene is TRBD2 (5 bases). There are 14 residues in the CDR3. V was shortened by 6 bases and J by 2 bases, with 12 bases between the two germline ends. For the CDR3, the DNA is TGTGCCAGCAGGCAACGGGGTACCACAGATACGCAGTATTTT. Its translation: CASRQRGTTDTQYF.

This clonotype was recorded at least ten times. The gene calls are TRBV12-3 or TRBV12-4 and TRBJ1-4; TRBD1 is a possible D gene (5 bases). Trimming shortened V by 6 bases and J by 2 bases, and 16 bases separated the two germline ends. CDR3 length equals 16 residues. CDR3: CASSNRRLATNEKLFF. The CDR3 DNA reads TGTGCCAGCAGCAACAGGAGGTTGGCGACTAATGAAAAACTGTTTTTT.

This chain connects TRBV18 to TRBJ2-7; 9 bases line up with TRBD1. Germline values: CDR1 KGHSH, CDR2 LQKENI. The CDR3 is made up of 14 amino acids. The trim removed 4 bases at V and 4 bases at J, leaving 5 bases unmatched. The chain's CDR3 is CASSLTGTGYEQYF. Written as DNA, the CDR3 is TGTGCCAGCTCACTAACCGGGACAGGGTACGAGCAGTACTTC.

The rearrangement joins TRBV10-3 to TRBJ2-7; perhaps TRBD2 as D (5 bases). This CDR3 has 15 residues. V was trimmed by 5 bases and J by 3 bases, leaving 17 bases between them. The V gene's germline CDR1 is ENHRY and CDR2 SYGVKD. CDR3 residues: CAISLRNDGGYEQYF. DNA for the CDR3: TGTGCCATCAGTCTGCGTAACGACGGAGGCTACGAGCAGTACTTC.

On this clonotype itself: Since a much larger clone is just one base distant, this may be a read error. V is TRBV15 and J is TRBJ2-4, with D tentatively TRBD1 or TRBD2 (5 bases each). Germline loops: CDR1 LNHNV, CDR2 YYDKDF (reference sequence). Trimming took 4 bases from V and 8 from J, leaving 18 bases between them. The CDR3 runs 15 residues. Here the CDR3 reads CATSKREGDLDIQYF. The CDR3 DNA reads as TGTGCCACCAGCAAACGGGAAGGGGATTTAGACATTCAGTACTTC.

V and J are TRBV6-6 and TRBJ2-7; D may be TRBD1 (5 bases). V was pared by 7 bases and J by 1 base, with 11 bases between. This CDR3 is 13 amino acids long. Germline lookup yields CDR1 MNHNY and CDR2 SVGAGI (reference sequence). CDR3 nucleotide sequence: TGTGCCAGCACGTGGGGCAGTTCCTACGAGCAGTACTTC. Its protein product is CASTWGSSYEQYF.

This clonotype was seen many times. V gene TRBV7-2 combines with J gene TRBJ1-2; D gene uncertain. CDR3 length: 12 amino acids. V shed 2 bases and J shed 4 bases, with 5 bases lying between them. CDR1 and CDR2 (germline): SGHTA, FQGNSA. The CDR3 sequence is CASSLQSYGYTF. The CDR3 nucleotides read TGTGCCAGCAGCTTACAGAGCTATGGCTACACCTTC.

This clonotype has more than one count but fewer than ten. The CDR3 region has the DNA TGCGCCAGCAGCTCGGGACTAGCGAGAAACTACGAGCAGTACTTC. This sequence encodes CASSSGLARNYEQYF. This rearrangement joins TRBV5-1 to TRBJ2-7, with 10 bases aligning to TRBD2. CDR3 length: 15 amino acids. In germline, CDR1 is SGHRS, CDR2 YFSETQ. J was trimmed by 3 bases and V by 3 bases; bases with no gene match: 6.

This clonotype was counted at least ten times. J is TRBJ2-3 and V is TRBV27; D call uncertain. Per the germline V gene, CDR1 is MNHEY and CDR2 is SMNVEV (reference sequence). There are 16 residues in the CDR3. The V end lost 3 bases, the J end lost 4 bases, and 17 bases lay between the germline ends. The DNA of the CDR3 is TGTGCCAGCAGTTTTTGGGTCTCTCTTGGCGCAGATACGCAGTATTTT. Protein product: CASSFWVSLGADTQYF.

The chain is built from TRBV18 and TRBJ2-1, with D unclear. The germline CDR1 and CDR2 sequences are KGHSH and LQKENI. The CDR3 loop spans 15 amino acids. Trimming stripped 2 bases from V and 3 bases from J, with 11 bases between. CDR3 sequence: CASSPTRRHYNEQFF. CDR3 DNA: TGTGCCAGCTCACCAACCAGACGGCACTACAATGAGCAGTTCTTC.

The rearrangement links TRBV5-1 to TRBJ1-2; TRBD1 might be the D (5 bases). Looked up from germline, CDR1 is SGHRS and CDR2 is YFSETQ. CDR3 length: 14 residues. V gave up 3 bases and J gave up 7 bases, with 16 bases separating them. Here the CDR3 DNA reads TGCGCCAGCAGCTCGCCGGGGCCCGCCGCTGGCTACACCTTC. This encodes CASSSPGPAAGYTF.

This clonotype was observed at least ten times. In DNA, the CDR3 is TGTGCCAGCAGTGATAGGATGTCGGGGCTCAATCAGCCCCAGCATTTT. Encoded protein: CASSDRMSGLNQPQHF. The rearrangement links TRBV6-1 to TRBJ1-5; perhaps TRBD1 as D (5 bases). This CDR3 is built from 16 residues. Germline loops: CDR1 MNHNS, CDR2 SASEGT. V shed 3 bases and J shed 3 bases, with 15 bases lying between them.

This clonotype was counted many times. The J gene is TRBJ2-1, the V gene TRBV5-8, with a possible D match to TRBD1 (6 bases). CDR1 is SGHTS, CDR2 YDEGEE, per germline. The length of the CDR3 is 15 residues. V was clipped by 0 bases and J by 5 bases, with 12 bases between them. The CDR3 reads CASSLGQVVHNEQFF. DNA for the CDR3: TGTGCCAGCAGCTTGGGACAGGTCGTACACAATGAGCAGTTCTTC.

This clonotype showed up many times. The genes are TRBV30 and TRBJ2-1; 10 bases align to TRBD2. The trim removed 8 bases at V and 3 bases at J, leaving 10 bases unmatched. The CDR3 sequence is 15 residues long. The germline V gene has CDR1 GTSNPN and CDR2 SVGIG (reference sequence). The CDR3 DNA reads as TGTGCCCAGGGACGAGCGGGAGGGCACTACAATGAGCAGTTCTTC. This sequence encodes CAQGRAGGHYNEQFF.

In this sample, this clonotype turned up many times. This rearrangement joins TRBV28 to TRBJ1-1; 7 nucleotides match TRBD1. The trim removed 4 bases at V and 4 bases at J, leaving 6 bases unmatched. CDR1 is MDHEN and CDR2 is SYDVKM in the germline V gene. CDR3 size: 14 residues. The CDR3: CASSSPGGSTEAFF. In DNA, the CDR3 is TGTGCCAGCAGTTCCCCAGGGGGGAGCACTGAAGCTTTCTTT. Based on the CDR3 plus reference TRBV28 and TRBJ1-1, the full variable domain is DVKVTQSSRYLVKRTGEKVFLECVQDMDHENMFWYRQDPGLGLRLIYFSYDVKMKEKGDIPEGYSVSREKKERFSLILESASTNQTSMYLCASSSPGGSTEAFFGQGTRLTVV.

This clonotype was seen ten or more times. The V gene is TRBV7-7, the J gene TRBJ2-3, with 7 bases aligning to TRBD2. CDR3 length: 16 residues. V shed 1 base, J shed 0 bases, and the junction held 4 bases outside the gene matches. Germline V gene sequence: CDR1 SSHAT, CDR2 FNYEAQ (reference sequence). The CDR3 sequence is CASSLGSSGSTDTQYF. In nucleotides, the CDR3 is TGTGCCAGCAGCTTAGGGTCTAGCGGAAGCACAGATACGCAGTATTTT.

This clonotype has ten or more counts. The V call is TRBV10-3, the J call TRBJ2-7; D call uncertain. The length of the CDR3 is 13 residues. V lost 3 bases, J lost 3 bases, and 9 bases lay in between. Germline V gives CDR1 ENHRY, CDR2 SYGVKD. For the CDR3, the DNA is TGTGCCATCAGTGAAGGGCGCGGCTACGAGCAGTACGTC. It translates to CAISEGRGYEQYV.

There are many counts of this clonotype. The genes are TRBV19 and TRBJ1-2; perhaps TRBD1 as D (5 bases). Germline assignment: CDR1 LNHDA and CDR2 SQIVND (reference sequence). Trimming pared 6 bases from V and 4 bases from J, leaving 12 bases between. The CDR3 length is 13 residues. This chain's CDR3 is CASSPDSLYGYTF. CDR3 nucleotide sequence: TGTGCCAGTAGCCCAGACAGCCTCTATGGCTACACCTTC.

Details on this clonotype: One base away lies a much larger clone, so this may be a sequencing read error. V gene TRBV18 combines with J gene TRBJ2-1; D is unresolved. The CDR3 is 13 amino acids. CDR1 and CDR2 (germline): KGHSH, LQKENI. CDR3 sequence: CASPPPATFKQFF. In DNA, the CDR3 is TGTGCCAGCCCACCACCGGCGACCTTCAAGCAGTTCTTC. Drawing the rest from reference TRBV18 and TRBJ2-1, the complete variable domain is NAGVMQNPRHLVRRRGQEARLRCSPMKGHSHVYWYRQLPEEGLKFMVYLQKENIIDESGMPKERFSAEFPKEGPSILRIQQVVRGDSAAYFCASPPPATFKQFFGPGTRLTVL.

This clonotype was seen at least ten times. This chain links TRBV27 with TRBJ1-5; 7 nucleotides line up with TRBD1. The V gene end was trimmed by 3 bases and the J gene end by 1 base; junction bases not matched to a gene: 15. Per the germline V gene, CDR1 is MNHEY and CDR2 is SMNVEV (reference sequence). This CDR3 region has 19 residues. CDR3 sequence (DNA): TGTGCCAGCAGTTTGCCCCGGGACAGCAAAGTAGGGAGCAATCAGCCCCAGCATTTT. Protein sequence: CASSLPRDSKVGSNQPQHF.